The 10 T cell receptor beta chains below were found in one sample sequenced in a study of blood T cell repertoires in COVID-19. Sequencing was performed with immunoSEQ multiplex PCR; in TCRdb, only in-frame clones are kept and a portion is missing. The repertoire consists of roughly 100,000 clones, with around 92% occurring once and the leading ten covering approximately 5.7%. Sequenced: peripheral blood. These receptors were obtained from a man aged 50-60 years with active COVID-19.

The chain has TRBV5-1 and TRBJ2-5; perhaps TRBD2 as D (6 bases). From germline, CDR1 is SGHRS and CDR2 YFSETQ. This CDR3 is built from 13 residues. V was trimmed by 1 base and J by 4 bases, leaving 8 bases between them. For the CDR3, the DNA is TGCGCCAGCAGCTTGTCCGGGGGAGAGACCCAGTACTTC. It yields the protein CASSLSGGETQYF.

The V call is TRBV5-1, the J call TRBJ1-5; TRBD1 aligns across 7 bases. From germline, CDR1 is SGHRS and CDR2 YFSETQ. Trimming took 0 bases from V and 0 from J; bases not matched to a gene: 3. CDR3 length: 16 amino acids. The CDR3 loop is CASSLGTGNSNQPQHF. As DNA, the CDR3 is TGCGCCAGCAGCTTGGGGACAGGAAATAGCAATCAGCCCCAGCATTTT.

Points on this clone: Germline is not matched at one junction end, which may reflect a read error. The chain's CDR3 is CASSLEGGLGTTDTQYF. The DNA of the CDR3 is TGTGCCAGCAGCCTAGAAGGGGGACTAGGGACCACAGATACGCAGTATTTT. This chain links TRBV11-2 with TRBJ2-3; 8 bases agree with TRBD2. This CDR3 is 17 amino acids long. Germline lookup yields CDR1 SGHAT and CDR2 FQNNGV.

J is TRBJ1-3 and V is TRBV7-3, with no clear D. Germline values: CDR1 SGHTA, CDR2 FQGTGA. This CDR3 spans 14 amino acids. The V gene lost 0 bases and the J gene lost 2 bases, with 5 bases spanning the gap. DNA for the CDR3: TGTGCCAGCAGCTTAACCAGGACTGGAAACACCATATATTTT. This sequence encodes CASSLTRTGNTIYF.

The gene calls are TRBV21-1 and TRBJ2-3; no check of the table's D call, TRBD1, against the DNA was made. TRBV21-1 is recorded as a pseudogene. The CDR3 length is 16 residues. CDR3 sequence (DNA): TGTGCCAGCGGGGGACAGGGACCAGACAGGACAGATACGCAGTATTTT. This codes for CASGGQGPDRTDTQYF.

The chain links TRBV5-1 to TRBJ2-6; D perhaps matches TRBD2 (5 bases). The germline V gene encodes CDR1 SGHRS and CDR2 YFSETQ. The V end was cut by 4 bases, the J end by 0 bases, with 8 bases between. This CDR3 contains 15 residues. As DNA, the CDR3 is TGCGCCAGCAGCACTGACTACTCTGGGGCCAACGTCCTGACTTTC. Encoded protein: CASSTDYSGANVLTF.

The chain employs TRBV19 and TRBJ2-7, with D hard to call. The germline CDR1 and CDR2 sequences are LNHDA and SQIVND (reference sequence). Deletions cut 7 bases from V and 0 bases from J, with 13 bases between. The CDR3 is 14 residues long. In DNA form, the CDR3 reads TGTGCCAGTACCCCCACGATTAGCTCCTACGAGCAGTACTTC. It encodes CASTPTISSYEQYF.

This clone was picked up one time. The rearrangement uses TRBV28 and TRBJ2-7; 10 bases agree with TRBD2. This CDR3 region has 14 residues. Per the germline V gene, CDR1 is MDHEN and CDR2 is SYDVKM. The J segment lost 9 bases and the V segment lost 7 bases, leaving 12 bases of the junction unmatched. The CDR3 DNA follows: TGTGCCAGCATTAATGCGGGACTAGCGTCTGTGCAGTACTTC. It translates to CASINAGLASVQYF. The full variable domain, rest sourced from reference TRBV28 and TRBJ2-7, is DVKVTQSSRYLVKRTGEKVFLECVQDMDHENMFWYRQDPGLGLRLIYFSYDVKMKEKGDIPEGYSVSREKKERFSLILESASTNQTSMYLCASINAGLASVQYFGPGTRLTVT.

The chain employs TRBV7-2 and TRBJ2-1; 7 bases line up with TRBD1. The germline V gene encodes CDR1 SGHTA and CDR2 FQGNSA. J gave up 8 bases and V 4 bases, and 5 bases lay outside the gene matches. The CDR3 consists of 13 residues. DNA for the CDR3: TGTGCCAGCAGCTCCGACAGGGTAGATGAGCAGTTCTTC. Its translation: CASSSDRVDEQFF.

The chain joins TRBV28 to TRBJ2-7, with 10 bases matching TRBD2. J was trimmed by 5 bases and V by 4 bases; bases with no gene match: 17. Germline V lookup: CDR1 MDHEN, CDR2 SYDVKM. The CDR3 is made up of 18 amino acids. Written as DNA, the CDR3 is TGTGCCAGCAGTTCTCCCGGGGGTGGGGGACTAGCGATTAACGAGCAGTACTTC. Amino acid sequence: CASSSPGGGGLAINEQYF.